The 5 T cell receptor beta chains below come from one sample, sequenced in a study of Ad26.COV2.S vaccination and SARS-CoV-2 variants. The treatment is: 15 to 20 received Ad26.COV2.S at low or high dose, single or two shots; about five received placebo; per-sample allocation not given. Repertoires come from day 63 after the first vaccine or placebo injection. The protocol was immunoSEQ multiplex PCR, while the TCRdb copy is restricted to in-frame clones and leaves out a portion. The data contain 380,000 or so clones, 83% of them singletons. Sequencing was performed on peripheral blood, taken in a trial of Ad26.COV2.S vaccine versus placebo. The source is a person aged 18 to 59 who received the Ad26.COV2.S COVID-19 vaccine or a placebo.

The rearrangement uses TRBV6-6 and TRBJ2-6; D ambiguous. The CDR3 runs 16 residues. CDR1 and CDR2 from the germline V gene are MNHNY and SVGAGI (reference sequence). Trimming took off 0 bases at V and 1 base at J, with 7 bases between the two ends. CDR3 in DNA: TGTGCCAGCAGTTACTCCTCCGGGTCTGGGGCCAACGTCCTGACTTTC. This sequence encodes CASSYSSGSGANVLTF.

The V and J genes are TRBV12-3 or TRBV12-4 and TRBJ1-2; D gene unclear. Trimming took 3 bases from V and 6 from J, leaving 11 bases between them. This CDR3 spans 13 amino acids. The CDR3 sequence: CASSFRLNDGYTF. For the CDR3, the DNA is TGTGCCAGCAGTTTTCGGTTGAACGATGGCTACACCTTC.

V usage is TRBV4-1 and J usage is TRBJ2-1, with TRBD2 matching 9 bases. The length of the CDR3 is 18 residues. Germline V lookup: CDR1 MGHRA, CDR2 YSYEKL. V lost 4 bases to trimming and J lost 6 bases; unmatched junction nucleotides: 16. Written as DNA, the CDR3 is TGCGCCAGCAGCCTGAACTTAGGCGGGAGGGCCTTTACCAATGAGCAGTTCTTC. Protein: CASSLNLGGRAFTNEQFF.

This chain links TRBV5-5 with TRBJ2-2; 8 bases agree with TRBD1. Germline V gene sequence: CDR1 SGHKS, CDR2 YYEKEE (reference sequence). J was trimmed by 3 bases and V by 4 bases; bases with no gene match: 5. The CDR3 is made up of 15 amino acids. In DNA form, the CDR3 reads TGTGCCAGCAGCCTGATGACAGGGGACACCGGGGAGCTGTTTTTT. Translating gives CASSLMTGDTGELFF.

In its sample, this clone was seen once. The chain recombines TRBV7-9 with TRBJ1-2, with D perhaps TRBD1 (6 bases). Germline V CDR1 and CDR2: SEHNR, FQNEAQ (reference sequence). The CDR3 contains 12 residues. Trimming removed 7 bases from V and 7 bases from J, with 13 bases in between. CDR3 sequence reads: CASTSEGGGYTF. The CDR3 DNA sequence: TGTGCCAGCACCTCCGAGGGGGGTGGCTACACCTTC.